Listed below are T cell receptor beta chains from one sample, sequenced in a study of shared clonotypes between healthy human individuals. Profiling relied on immunoSEQ multiplex PCR, and the TCRdb table lists in-frame clones only, not all of them. Of under 80,000 clones in the sample, about 65% were seen once. Sequencing was carried out using memory CD8+ T cells sorted from blood. The receptor set was obtained from a man aged 25-45 years in good health. The CDR3 runs from the conserved cysteine through the conserved F or W. Each record gives: clone size, V gene, D gene, J gene, CDR3 DNA, CDR3 protein. The D gene is left open where the match is weak. A row's size may be missing; if present it is once, few, many or a size class.

few	TRBV5-8	TRBD2	TRBJ2-2	TGTGCCAGCAGCTTCGGTTCTAGCGGGGCGAACACCGGGGAGCTGTTTTTT	CASSFGSSGANTGELFF
NA	TRBV14	TRBD2	TRBJ2-3	TGTGCCAGCAGCCAAGGCGCTAGCGGGAATTTGGATACGCAGTATTTT	CASSQGASGNLDTQYF
NA	TRBV7-9	TRBD2	TRBJ2-1	TGTGCCAGCAGCCCAATGGTAGCGGGACTCTACAATGAGCAGTTCTTC	CASSPMVAGLYNEQFF
NA	TRBV7-8	TRBD1	TRBJ1-5	TGTGCCAGCAGCTTAAGGGACAGGGGGCGAGGGAATCAGCCCCAGCATTTT	CASSLRDRGRGNQPQHF
few	TRBV5-1	NA	TRBJ2-5	TGCGCCAGCAGCTTGGTTACATCGGCGTCACGGGGCCAAGAGACCCAGTACTTC	CASSLVTSASRGQETQYF
NA	TRBV27	TRBD1	TRBJ2-7	TGTGCCAGCAGTTTACAACAGGGGGAGGTCGAGCAGTACTTC	CASSLQQGEVEQYF
NA	TRBV7-8	NA	TRBJ1-3	TGTGCCAGCAGCTTAGGGACTCCATCTGGAAACACCATATATTTT	CASSLGTPSGNTIYF
few	TRBV7-8	NA	TRBJ1-1	TGTGCCAGCAGCCCCAGCACTGAAGCTTTCTTT	CASSPSTEAFF
few	TRBV6-6	NA	TRBJ2-7	TGTGCCAGCAGTTATAACCCCCACGGGGAAAAATACGAGCAGTACTTC	CASSYNPHGEKYEQYF
once	TRBV28	NA	TRBJ2-2	TGTGCCAGCAGTTTTCTGCGGCGGGCCACCGGGGAGCTGTTTTTT	CASSFLRRATGELFF
NA	TRBV7-8	NA	TRBJ1-4	TGTGCCAGCAGTCCCAGGACGGGAGCCAATGAAAAACTGTTTTTT	CASSPRTGANEKLFF
few	TRBV7-4	NA	TRBJ1-5	TGTGCCAGCAGCGCGTACAGGGATTATAGCAATCAGCCCCAGCATTTT	CASSAYRDYSNQPQHF
NA	TRBV27	NA	TRBJ2-5	TGTGCCAGCAGTTTTGGGGGGCGGCTGACAGAGACCCAGTACTTC	CASSFGGRLTETQYF
NA	TRBV14	NA	TRBJ1-2	TGTGCCAGCAGCCAAGCCGGGACGGGGCTAGTGGATGGCTACACCTTC	CASSQAGTGLVDGYTF
NA	TRBV25-1	TRBD1	TRBJ2-1	TGTGCCAGCAGAGCGGGGACAGGGAGCTCCTACAATGAGCAGTTCTTC	CASRAGTGSSYNEQFF
NA	TRBV2	NA	TRBJ2-7	TGTGCTTACAGCAGAAGGGCCAGCTCCTACGAGCAGTACTTC	CAYSRRASSYEQYF
NA	TRBV7-9	NA	TRBJ2-7	TGTGCCAGCAGCCCCGGTTACTACGAGCAGTACTTC	CASSPGYYEQYF
NA	TRBV6-6	TRBD2	TRBJ2-7	TGTGCCAGCAGTTACTCGATGGGGGGGAGGGCCTACGAGCAGTACTTC	CASSYSMGGRAYEQYF
NA	TRBV5-6	TRBD2	TRBJ2-7	TGTGCCAGCAGCTCCCTCCTAGCGGGAGTCTACGAGCAGTACTTC	CASSSLLAGVYEQYF
NA	TRBV6-5	NA	TRBJ2-7	TGTGCCAGCAGGTCTAGCAGCTACGAGCAGTACTTC	CASRSSSYEQYF
many	TRBV30	NA	TRBJ2-5	TGTGCCTGGAGTGTACCCCGGACCAGGAAAGAGACCCAGTACTTC	CAWSVPRTRKETQYF
NA	TRBV7-6	NA	TRBJ2-3	TGTGCCAGCAGCTTAAATTTAGGAGATACGCAGTATTTT	CASSLNLGDTQYF
few	TRBV6-5	NA	TRBJ2-2	TGTGCCAGCAGTTACTCGACCGGGGAGCTGTTTTTT	CASSYSTGELFF
few	TRBV5-1	TRBD1	TRBJ2-5	TGCGCCAGCAGCCCGGACAGGGGAAATTCAGAGACCCAGTACTTC	CASSPDRGNSETQYF
NA	TRBV19	TRBD1	TRBJ2-1	TGTGCCAGTAGCCTAAGGGACAGGGACTACAATGAGCAGTTCTTC	CASSLRDRDYNEQFF
NA	TRBV5-1	TRBD1	TRBJ2-7	TGCGCCAGCAGTTGGGACAGGGGGTTACCGGACGAGCAGTACTTC	CASSWDRGLPDEQYF
many	TRBV6-5	NA	TRBJ2-7	TGTGCCAGCAGAGGTACGAGCCACGAGCAGTACTTC	CASRGTSHEQYF
NA	TRBV4-1	TRBD1	TRBJ2-1	TGCGCCAGCAGCGCGTTGACAGGGGGACTTTACAATGAGCAGTTCTTC	CASSALTGGLYNEQFF
NA	TRBV7-6	TRBD2	TRBJ2-7	TGTGCCAGCAGCAAGGGACTAGCGGGACCTTCCTACGAGCAGTACTTC	CASSKGLAGPSYEQYF
few	TRBV4-3	TRBD2	TRBJ2-1	TGCGCCAGCAGCCAAGACTTGACTAGCGGGAGGAACTTTGAGCAGTTCTTC	CASSQDLTSGRNFEQFF
NA	TRBV9	NA	TRBJ2-6	TGTGCCAGCAGAGCCCCGGGGACCGCGAGCTCTGGGGCCAACGTCCTGACTTTC	CASRAPGTASSGANVLTF
few	TRBV4-1	NA	TRBJ1-1	TGCGCCAGCAGCCAAGACTCGACTCTTGGGGCTGAAGCTTTCTTT	CASSQDSTLGAEAFF
few	TRBV15	NA	TRBJ1-5	TGTGCCACCAGCAGAAGTGGTGGCAATCAGCCCCAGCATTTT	CATSRSGGNQPQHF
many	TRBV28	NA	TRBJ2-1	TGTGCCAGCACCGCTGAGGGCGGAGAAGTTAATGAGCAGTTCTTC	CASTAEGGEVNEQFF
few	TRBV7-7	NA	TRBJ1-1	TGTGCCAGCAGCCCGATACAGAACACTGAAGCTTTCTTT	CASSPIQNTEAFF
NA	TRBV10-3	TRBD1	TRBJ2-1	TGTGCCATCAGGACGGACAGGGGCGTCTACAATGAGCAGTTCTTC	CAIRTDRGVYNEQFF
NA	TRBV7-9	TRBD1	TRBJ2-2	TGTGCCAGCAGCTTTAACCCCGGGGACAGTAAGACCGGGGAGCTGTTTTTT	CASSFNPGDSKTGELFF